This T cell receptor beta chain originates from a study of blood T cell repertoires in COVID-19. This CDR3 comprises 16 residues. Germline assignment: CDR1 SGHDT and CDR2 YYEEEE. With V trimmed by 1 base and J by 5 bases, 9 bases remained unmatched. Repertoires were generated with immunoSEQ multiplex PCR, while TCRdb's copy carries only in-frame clones and drops some. The sample holds more than 150,000 clones, around 87% seen once. The sample taken for sequencing was peripheral blood. This clonotype was sampled from a young woman who had recovered from COVID-19. The chain is built from TRBV5-6 and TRBJ2-5; TRBD1 matches at 9 bases. The CDR3 DNA is TGTGCCAGCAGCTTGTGGGTGGGGACAGGGCTCGAGACCCAGTACTTC. Its protein product is CASSLWVGTGLETQYF.